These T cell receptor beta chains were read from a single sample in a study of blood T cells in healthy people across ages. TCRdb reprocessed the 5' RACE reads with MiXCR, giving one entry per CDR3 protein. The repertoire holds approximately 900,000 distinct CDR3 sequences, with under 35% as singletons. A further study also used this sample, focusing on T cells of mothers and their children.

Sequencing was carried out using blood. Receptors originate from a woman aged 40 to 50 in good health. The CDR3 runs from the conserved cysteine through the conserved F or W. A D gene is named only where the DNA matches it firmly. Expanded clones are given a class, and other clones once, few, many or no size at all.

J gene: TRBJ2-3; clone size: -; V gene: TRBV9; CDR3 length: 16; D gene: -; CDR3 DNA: TGTGCCAGCAGCGAGAGAGGCGGGGGCAGCACAGATACGCAGTATTTT; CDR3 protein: CASSERGGGSTDTQYF
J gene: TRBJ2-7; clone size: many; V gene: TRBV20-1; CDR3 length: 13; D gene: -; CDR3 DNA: TGCAGTGCTAGTCCAGAGGCTTTGAGGGAGCAGTACTTC; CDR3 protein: CSASPEALREQYF
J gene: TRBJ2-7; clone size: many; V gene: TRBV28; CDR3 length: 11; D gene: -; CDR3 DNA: TGTGCCAGCGTCGGGTTGTACGAGCAGTACTTC; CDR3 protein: CASVGLYEQYF
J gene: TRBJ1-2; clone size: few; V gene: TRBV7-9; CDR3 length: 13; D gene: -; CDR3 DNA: TGTGCCAGCAGCGAGCAGGGTCCACATGGCTACACCTTC; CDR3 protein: CASSEQGPHGYTF
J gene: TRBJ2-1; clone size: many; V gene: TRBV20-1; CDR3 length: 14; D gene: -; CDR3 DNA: TGCAGTCCGAGTGCTAACAGGGTAGGAAATGAGCAGTTCTTC; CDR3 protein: CSPSANRVGNEQFF
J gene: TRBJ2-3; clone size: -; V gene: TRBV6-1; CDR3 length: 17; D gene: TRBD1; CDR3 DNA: TGTGCCAGCAGATCGACAGGGGCCCACATTAGCACAGATACGCAGTATTTT; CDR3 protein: CASRSTGAHISTDTQYF
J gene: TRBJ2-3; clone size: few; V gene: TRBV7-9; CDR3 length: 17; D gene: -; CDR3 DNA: TGTGCCAGCAGATTACGAGGGAGCGGAACTAGCACAGATACGCAGTATTTT; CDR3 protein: CASRLRGSGTSTDTQYF
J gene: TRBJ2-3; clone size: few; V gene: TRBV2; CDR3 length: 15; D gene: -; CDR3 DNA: TGTGCCAGCAGTGAATCGGGGGTTCAGGCAGATACGCAGTATTTT; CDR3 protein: CASSESGVQADTQYF
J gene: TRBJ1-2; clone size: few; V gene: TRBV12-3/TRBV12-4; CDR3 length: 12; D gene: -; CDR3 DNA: TGTGCCAGCAGCTTTTCGGACTCCGGCTACACCTTC; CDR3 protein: CASSFSDSGYTF
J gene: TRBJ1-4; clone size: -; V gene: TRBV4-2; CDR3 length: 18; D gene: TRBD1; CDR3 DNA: TGTGTCAGCAGCCGGAGAGGGACAGGGGGCTCAACTAATGAAAAACTGTTTTTT; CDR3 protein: CVSSRRGTGGSTNEKLFF
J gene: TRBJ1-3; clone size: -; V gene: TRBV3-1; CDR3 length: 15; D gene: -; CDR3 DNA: TGTGCCAGCAGTTTCGACGGGGGCTCTGGAAACACCATATATTTT; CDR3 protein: CASSFDGGSGNTIYF
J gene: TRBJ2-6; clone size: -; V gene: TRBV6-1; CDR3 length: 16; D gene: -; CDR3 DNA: TGTGCCAGCCGAGCCTACAGGGCCTCAGGGGCCAACGTCCTGACTTTC; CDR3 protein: CASRAYRASGANVLTF
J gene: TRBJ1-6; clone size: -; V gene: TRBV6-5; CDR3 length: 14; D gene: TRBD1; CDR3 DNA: TGTGCCAGCAGGGGGACAGGGGTGGATTCACCCCTCCACTTT; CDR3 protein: CASRGTGVDSPLHF
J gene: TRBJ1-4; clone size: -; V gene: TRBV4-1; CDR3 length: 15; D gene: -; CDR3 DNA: TGCGCCAGCAGCCCGCTGGGGGCTTCTAATGAAGAACTGTTTTTT; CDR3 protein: CASSPLGASNEELFF
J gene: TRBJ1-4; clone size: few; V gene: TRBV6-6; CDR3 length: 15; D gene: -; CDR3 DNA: TGTGCCAGCAGTTATCCGGGAGCTCGTAGTGAAAAACTGTTTTTT; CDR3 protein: CASSYPGARSEKLFF
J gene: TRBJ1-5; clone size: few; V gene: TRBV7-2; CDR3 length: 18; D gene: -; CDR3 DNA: TGTGCCAGCAGCCACCCACCCGGTGGCAGGCATAGCAATCAGCCCCAGCATTTT; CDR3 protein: CASSHPPGGRHSNQPQHF
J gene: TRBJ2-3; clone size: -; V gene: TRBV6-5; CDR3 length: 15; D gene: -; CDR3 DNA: TGTGCCAGCAGCAGAGTACATGGTGGCACAGATACGCAGTATTTT; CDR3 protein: CASSRVHGGTDTQYF
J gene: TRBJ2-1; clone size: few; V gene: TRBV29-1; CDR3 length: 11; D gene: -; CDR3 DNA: TGCAGCGTCGACGCCGACAATGAGCAGTTCTTC; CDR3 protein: CSVDADNEQFF
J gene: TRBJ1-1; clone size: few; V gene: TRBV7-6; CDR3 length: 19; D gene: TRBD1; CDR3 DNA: TGTGCCAGCAGCTTAGGCCGGTTGGGACAGGGGGCATTTGACACTGAAGCTTTCTTT; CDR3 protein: CASSLGRLGQGAFDTEAFF
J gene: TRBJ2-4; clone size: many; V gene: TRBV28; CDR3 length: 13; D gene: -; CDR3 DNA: TGTGCCAGCAGGCGGGACAGCATGCCCTTGCAGTACTTC; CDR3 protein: CASRRDSMPLQYF
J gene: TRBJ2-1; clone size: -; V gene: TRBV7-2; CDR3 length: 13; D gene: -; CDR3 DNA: TGTGCCAGCAGCTTAACCGGTCGGGATGAGCAGTTCTTC; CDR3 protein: CASSLTGRDEQFF
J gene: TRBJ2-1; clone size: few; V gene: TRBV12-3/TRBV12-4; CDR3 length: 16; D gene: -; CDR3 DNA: TGTGCCAGCAGTTTACGTCCTAGCTGGGCGTCCAATGAGCAGTTCTTC; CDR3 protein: CASSLRPSWASNEQFF
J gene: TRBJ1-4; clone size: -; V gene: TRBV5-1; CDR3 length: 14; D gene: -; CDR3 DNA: TGCGCCAGCAGCTTACAGGGCTTTAATGAAAAACTGTTTTTT; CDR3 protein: CASSLQGFNEKLFF
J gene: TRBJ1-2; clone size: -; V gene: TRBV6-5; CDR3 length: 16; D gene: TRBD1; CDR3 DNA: TGTGCCAGCAGTTACCCGGAGGGGGCGATTCCTGATGGCTACACCTTC; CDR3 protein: CASSYPEGAIPDGYTF
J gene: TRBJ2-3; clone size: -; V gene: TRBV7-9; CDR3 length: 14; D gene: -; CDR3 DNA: TGTGCCAGCAGCCCCTGGGGGATCACAGATACGCAGTATTTT; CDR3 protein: CASSPWGITDTQYF
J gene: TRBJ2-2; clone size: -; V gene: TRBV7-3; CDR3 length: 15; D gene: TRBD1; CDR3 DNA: TGTGCCAGCAGCACCGACAGGGCTGGGGCCGGGGAGCTGTTTTTT; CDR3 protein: CASSTDRAGAGELFF
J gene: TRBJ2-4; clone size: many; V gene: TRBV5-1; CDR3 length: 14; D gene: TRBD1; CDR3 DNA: TGCGCCAGCAGCTTTGGACAGGTCGAGGACATTCAGTACTTC; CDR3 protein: CASSFGQVEDIQYF
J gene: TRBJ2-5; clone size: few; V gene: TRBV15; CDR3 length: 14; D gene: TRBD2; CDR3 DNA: TGTGCCACCGGGCTAGCGGGGTCCCAAGAGACCCAGTACTTC; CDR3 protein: CATGLAGSQETQYF
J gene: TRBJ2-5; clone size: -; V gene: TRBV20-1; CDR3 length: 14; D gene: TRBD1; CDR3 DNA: TGCAGTGCGTCCCACGGGACAGGGGGTGAGACCCAGTACTTC; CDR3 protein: CSASHGTGGETQYF
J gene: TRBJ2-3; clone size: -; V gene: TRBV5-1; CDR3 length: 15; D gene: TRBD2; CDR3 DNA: TGCGCCAGCAGCTTGTTCCCGGGGGGGCCAGATACGCAGTATTTT; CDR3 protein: CASSLFPGGPDTQYF
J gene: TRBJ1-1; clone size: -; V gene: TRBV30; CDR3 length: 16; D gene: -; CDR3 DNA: TGTGCCTGGAGTCTGGGGGGAGGGGCGGCGAACACTGAAGCTTTCTTT; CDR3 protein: CAWSLGGGAANTEAFF
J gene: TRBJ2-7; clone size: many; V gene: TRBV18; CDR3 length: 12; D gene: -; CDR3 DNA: TGTGCCAGCTCACCTATGGGGTACGAGCAGTACTTC; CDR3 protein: CASSPMGYEQYF
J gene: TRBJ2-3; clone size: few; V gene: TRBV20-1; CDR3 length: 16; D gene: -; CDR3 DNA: TGCAGTGCTAGAGATATGGTCGGGACCCTCCTAGATACGCAGTATTTT; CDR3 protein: CSARDMVGTLLDTQYF
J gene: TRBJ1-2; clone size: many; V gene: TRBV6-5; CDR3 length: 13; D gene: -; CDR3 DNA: TGTGCCAGCAGTTTTCCGGGTGACTATGGCTACACCTTC; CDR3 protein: CASSFPGDYGYTF
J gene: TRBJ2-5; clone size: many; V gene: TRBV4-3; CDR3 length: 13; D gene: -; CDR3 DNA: TGCGCCAGCAGCGTCCGGACAGAAGAGACCCAGTACTTC; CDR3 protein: CASSVRTEETQYF
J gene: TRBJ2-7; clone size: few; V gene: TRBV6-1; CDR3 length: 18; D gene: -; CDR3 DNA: TGTGCCAGCAGTGAAGGTTTCCGAACTCGGGACGGGCGCTACGAGCAGTACTTC; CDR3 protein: CASSEGFRTRDGRYEQYF
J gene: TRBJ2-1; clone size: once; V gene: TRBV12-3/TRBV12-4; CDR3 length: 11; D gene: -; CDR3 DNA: TGTGCCAGCAGCCACGACAGCCAGCAGCGCTTC; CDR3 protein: CASSHDSQQRF
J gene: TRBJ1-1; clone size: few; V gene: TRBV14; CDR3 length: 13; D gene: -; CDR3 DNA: TGTGCCAGCCGCAAGGCGGGGGTGGATAAAGCTTTCTTT; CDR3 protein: CASRKAGVDKAFF
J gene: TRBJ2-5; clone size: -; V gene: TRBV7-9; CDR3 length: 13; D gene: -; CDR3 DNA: TGTGCCAGCAGCTTACCCTTGTGGGAGACCCAGTACTTC; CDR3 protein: CASSLPLWETQYF
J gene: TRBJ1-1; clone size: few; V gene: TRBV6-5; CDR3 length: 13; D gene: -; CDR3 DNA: TGTGCCAGCAGTACAAATTTGAACACTGAAGCTTTCTTT; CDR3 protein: CASSTNLNTEAFF
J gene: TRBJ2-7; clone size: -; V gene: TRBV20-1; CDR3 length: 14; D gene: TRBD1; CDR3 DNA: TGCAGTGCTAGAGTCCATGACAGGGGCAACGAGCAGTACTTC; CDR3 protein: CSARVHDRGNEQYF
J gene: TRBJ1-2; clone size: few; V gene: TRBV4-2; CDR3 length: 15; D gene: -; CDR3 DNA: TGTGCCAGCAGCCAAGATCTGGCGACCCTGTGGGGCTACACCTTC; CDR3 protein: CASSQDLATLWGYTF
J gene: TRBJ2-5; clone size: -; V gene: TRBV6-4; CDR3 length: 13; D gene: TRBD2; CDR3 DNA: TGTGCCAGCAGCGAGACTAGCGGGGAGACCCAGTACTTC; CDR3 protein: CASSETSGETQYF
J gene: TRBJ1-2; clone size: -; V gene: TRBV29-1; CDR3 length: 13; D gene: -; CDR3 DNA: TGCAGCGTTGTGGGCAGGGCTTTCGATGGCTACACCTTC; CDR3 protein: CSVVGRAFDGYTF
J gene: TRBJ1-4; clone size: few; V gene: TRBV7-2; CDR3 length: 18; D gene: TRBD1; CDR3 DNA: TGTGCCAGCAGCAAGACAGGGTTGGCACGGCATACTAATGAAAAACTGTTTTTT; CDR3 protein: CASSKTGLARHTNEKLFF
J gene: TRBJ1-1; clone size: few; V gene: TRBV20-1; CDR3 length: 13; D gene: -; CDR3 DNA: TGCAGTGTGGCGGGGCTTGGGCACACTGAAGCTTTCTTT; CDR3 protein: CSVAGLGHTEAFF
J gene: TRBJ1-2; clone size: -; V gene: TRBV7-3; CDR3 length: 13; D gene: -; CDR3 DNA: TGTGCCAGCAGCTTTGGGACGAGGGAGGGCTACACCTTC; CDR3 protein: CASSFGTREGYTF
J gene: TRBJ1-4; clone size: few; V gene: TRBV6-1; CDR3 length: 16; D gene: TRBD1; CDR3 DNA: TGTGCCAGCAGCAGGGACAGGGCCGTCCGAAGTGAAAAACTGTTTTTT; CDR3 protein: CASSRDRAVRSEKLFF
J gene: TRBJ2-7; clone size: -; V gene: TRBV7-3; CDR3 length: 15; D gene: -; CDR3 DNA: TGTGCCAGCAGCTTGTTAGTAGCGGATACCTACGAGCAGTACTTC; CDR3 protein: CASSLLVADTYEQYF
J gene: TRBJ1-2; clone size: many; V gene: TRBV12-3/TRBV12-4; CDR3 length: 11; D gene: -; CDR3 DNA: TGTGCCAGCAGTCCTGACTATGGCTACACCTTC; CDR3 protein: CASSPDYGYTF